A single sample is the source of the 28 T cell receptor beta chains below, sequenced in a study of T cell responses to AZD1222 COVID-19 vaccine. TCRdb's table, derived via immunoSEQ multiplex PCR, lists solely in-frame clones and lacks some. Here the sample spans about 150,000 clones, nearly 95% being singletons. The sample in question was peripheral blood, obtained on day 0 of AZD1222 vaccination. The receptor set was obtained from an adult in good health.

The chain uses TRBV6-2 or TRBV6-3 and TRBJ1-3; 7 bases are a match to TRBD1. From germline, CDR1 is MNHEY and CDR2 SVGEGT. The CDR3 extends over 15 amino acids. V dropped 2 bases and J dropped 2; count of bases not matched to a gene: 3. CDR3 DNA sequence: TGTGCCAGCAGTTACGACAGGGACACTGGAAACACCATATATTTT. Its protein product is CASSYDRDTGNTIYF.

This clone was detected once. CDR3 region: CASREGRGRETQYF. The CDR3 coding sequence is TGTGCCAGCAGGGAGGGACGTGGAAGGGAGACCCAGTACTTC. The chain couples TRBV5-6 to TRBJ2-5; D possibly corresponds to TRBD2 (6 bases). This CDR3 spans 14 amino acids. CDR1 SGHDT and CDR2 YYEEEE come from the germline V gene. Between the trimmed V and J ends, which lost 5 bases and 5 bases, there was a span of 16 bases.

This chain uses TRBV28 with TRBJ1-4; D is ambiguous. The CDR3 is 14 amino acids. Trimming stripped 1 base from V and 3 bases from J, with 6 bases between. Germline CDR1 MDHEN, CDR2 SYDVKM. CDR3 amino acids: CASSLLQPNEKLFF. The CDR3, as DNA: TGTGCCAGCAGTTTATTGCAACCTAATGAAAAACTGTTTTTT.

The sample holds a few counts of this clone. The chain is built from TRBV28 and TRBJ2-5, with D perhaps being TRBD1 or TRBD2 (5 bases each). Germline assignment: CDR1 MDHEN and CDR2 SYDVKM. This CDR3 has 14 amino acids. V lost 2 bases to trimming and J lost 2 bases, with 9 bases between them. In DNA form, the CDR3 reads TGTGCCAGCAGTTTACCGGGGCTGCAAGAGACCCAGTACTTC. It yields the protein CASSLPGLQETQYF.

V gene TRBV19 combines with J gene TRBJ2-5, with 10 bases identical to TRBD1. V trimming: 6 bases; J trimming: 4 bases; junction bases outside the gene matches: 2. Per germline, CDR1 LNHDA and CDR2 SQIVND (reference sequence). The CDR3 covers 13 residues. CDR3 residues: CASSWTGGETQYF. CDR3 coding DNA: TGTGCCAGTAGCTGGACAGGGGGAGAGACCCAGTACTTC.

The chain couples TRBV6-2 or TRBV6-3 to TRBJ1-5; D is perhaps TRBD1 (5 bases). This CDR3 is 16 amino acids long. The V gene lost 5 bases and the J gene lost 6 bases, with 20 bases spanning the gap. Germline V gene sequence: CDR1 MNHEY, CDR2 SVGEGT. Here the CDR3 reads CASSDPGPGGVQPQHF. The CDR3 nucleotides read TGTGCCAGCAGTGACCCGGGCCCCGGAGGGGTTCAGCCCCAGCATTTT.

The chain recombines TRBV27 with TRBJ1-2, with D tentatively TRBD1 (5 bases). The CDR3 extends over 13 amino acids. Germline CDR1 is MNHEY and CDR2 is SMNVEV (reference sequence). The V end lost 2 bases, the J end lost 7 bases, and 11 bases lay between the germline ends. The CDR3 loop is CASSLMGRGGYTF. CDR3 nucleotides: TGTGCCAGCAGTTTAATGGGGCGGGGTGGCTACACCTTC.

Written as DNA, the CDR3 is TGCGCCAGCAGCTTGGATTACCACGGAGCAGGGGTTTCACCCCTCCACTTT. Translation: CASSLDYHGAGVSPLHF. The J gene is TRBJ1-6, the V gene TRBV5-1, with a possible D match to TRBD1 (6 bases). With 0 bases removed from V and 9 bases from J, the gap between germline ends came to 19 bases. The CDR3 spans 17 residues. Germline V gives CDR1 SGHRS, CDR2 YFSETQ.

The sample holds one count of this clone. The rearrangement uses TRBV28 and TRBJ2-3; 7 nucleotides agree with TRBD2. Looked up from germline, CDR1 is MDHEN and CDR2 is SYDVKM. The length of the CDR3 is 16 residues. The V segment lost 7 bases and the J segment 3 bases; nucleotides outside the gene matches: 13. CDR3 in DNA: TGTGCCAGCACCATAGGGCCTGGCGGGAGTACAGATACGCAGTATTTT. This gives the protein CASTIGPGGSTDTQYF.

CDR3: CASSQTGGNEQFF. The DNA for the CDR3 is TGCGCCAGCAGCCAAACGGGGGGAAATGAGCAGTTCTTC. This sequence joins TRBV23-1 and TRBJ2-1; 7 nucleotides agree with TRBD2. TRBV23-1 is annotated as an ORF whose role is uncertain. V was pared by 6 bases and J by 7 bases, with 6 bases of the junction left unmatched. The CDR3 is 13 amino acids.

The CDR3 DNA follows: TGTGCCAGCAGTGGGCCCGGGACAGGGGGCAATCAGCCCCAGCATTTT. This translates into CASSGPGTGGNQPQHF. This rearrangement joins TRBV6-1 to TRBJ1-5; 10 nucleotides agree with TRBD1. Germline V gives CDR1 MNHNS, CDR2 SASEGT. V dropped 4 bases and J dropped 2; count of bases not matched to a gene: 5. The CDR3 extends over 16 amino acids.

V is TRBV19 and J is TRBJ1-1; D call uncertain. Deletions cut 1 base from V and 7 bases from J, with 4 bases between. Germline assignment: CDR1 LNHDA and CDR2 SQIVND (reference sequence). The CDR3 spans 11 residues. CDR3 amino acids: CASSIADEAFF. CDR3 sequence (DNA): TGTGCCAGTAGTATAGCGGATGAAGCTTTCTTT.

The gene calls are TRBV3-1 (or the pseudogene TRBV3-2) and TRBJ1-4; D ambiguous. Germline V gene data show CDR1 as LGHDT and CDR2 as YNNKEL (reference sequence). The germline V and J ends were trimmed by 1 base and 0 bases, with 9 bases remaining between them. CDR3 length: 16 residues. CDR3 amino acids: CASSQGAVATNEKLFF. The CDR3 nucleotides read TGTGCCAGCAGCCAAGGGGCGGTTGCAACTAATGAAAAACTGTTTTTT.

This clone occurred once. The chain combines TRBV3-1 (or the pseudogene TRBV3-2) with TRBJ1-5, with 7 bases matching TRBD1. CDR3 length: 19 residues. Germline lookup yields CDR1 LGHDT and CDR2 YNNKEL (reference sequence). V lost 0 bases, J lost 2 bases, and 13 bases stayed unmatched. The CDR3 nucleotides are TGTGCCAGCAGCCAAGATAGGCGGACAGGCCAAAGCGGCAATCAGCCCCAGCATTTT. As protein: CASSQDRRTGQSGNQPQHF.

This clone has only one observation. The chain combines TRBV3-1 (or the pseudogene TRBV3-2) with TRBJ2-2; D tentatively reads TRBD1 or TRBD2 (5 bases each). Germline assignment: CDR1 LGHDT and CDR2 YNNKEL (reference sequence). V shed 6 bases and J shed 5 bases, with 16 bases lying between them. CDR3 size: 15 residues. For the CDR3, the DNA is TGTGCCAGCAGGCTGCAGGGCTCGGGGACCGGGGAGCTGTTTTTT. Translating gives CASRLQGSGTGELFF.

The chain employs TRBV7-3 and TRBJ1-2; tentatively, D is TRBD1 (5 bases). The CDR3 spans 14 residues. Trimming removed 0 bases at V and 10 bases at J, with 15 bases between. Germline assignment: CDR1 SGHTA and CDR2 FQGTGA. The CDR3 loop is CASSLTGTLGDYTF. The CDR3, as DNA: TGTGCCAGCAGCTTAACAGGGACGCTAGGGGACTACACCTTC. Using reference TRBV7-3 and TRBJ1-2 for the parts outside the CDR3, the full variable domain is GAGVSQTPSNKVTEKGKYVELRCDPISGHTALYWYRQSLGQGPEFLIYFQGTGAADDSGLPNDRFFAVRPEGSVSTLKIQRTERGDSAVYLCASSLTGTLGDYTFGSGTRLTVV.

This sequence joins TRBV12-2 and TRBJ2-5; the table assigns TRBD1, which was not confirmed against the DNA. TRBV12-2 is designated a pseudogene. The CDR3 contains 17 residues. Here the CDR3 DNA reads TGTGCAAGTCGCAAAATGGACAGGGGGCCCCCCAGGGAGACCCAGTACTTC. Translation: CASRKMDRGPPRETQYF.

The chain is built from TRBV5-1 and TRBJ1-2; maybe TRBD1 (5 bases). Deletions cut 0 bases from V and 3 bases from J, with 12 bases between. In germline, CDR1 is SGHRS, CDR2 YFSETQ. The CDR3 consists of 15 residues. Here the CDR3 reads CASSLGGGEHYGYTF. CDR3 in DNA: TGCGCCAGCAGCTTGGGGGGAGGGGAGCACTATGGCTACACCTTC.

The chain carries TRBV6-5 and TRBJ1-4; D is possibly TRBD1 (5 bases). V gave up 3 bases and J gave up 6 bases, with 8 bases separating them. The CDR3 runs 13 residues. CDR1 MNHEY and CDR2 SVGAGI come from the germline V gene. CDR3 coding DNA: TGTGCCAGCAGTTATGCGGGGGATGAAAAACTGTTTTTT. Its protein is CASSYAGDEKLFF.

The genes are TRBV5-1 and TRBJ2-3; 9 bases map to TRBD1. This CDR3 is built from 15 residues. Germline V gene data show CDR1 as SGHRS and CDR2 as YFSETQ. Losses at the gene ends were 2 bases for V and 2 bases for J; bases not matched to a gene: 3. CDR3 loop: CASSFWDRDTDTQYF. CDR3 sequence (DNA): TGCGCCAGCAGCTTCTGGGACAGGGACACAGATACGCAGTATTTT.

The chain joins TRBV5-5 to TRBJ2-1, with 8 bases identical to TRBD2. This CDR3 is built from 14 residues. Per germline, CDR1 SGHKS and CDR2 YYEKEE (reference sequence). V lost 0 bases to trimming and J lost 8 bases; unmatched junction nucleotides: 4. The DNA for the CDR3 is TGTGCCAGCAGCTTGGCCGCTAGCGGGTATGAGCAGTTCTTC. It codes for CASSLAASGYEQFF.

This clone was detected only once. The rearrangement links TRBV4-1 to TRBJ2-5; TRBD2 agrees at 8 bases. CDR3 length: 16 amino acids. CDR1 and CDR2 (germline): MGHRA, YSYEKL. Trimming at V came to 0 bases and at J to 0 bases, leaving 3 bases not matched to a gene. CDR3 nucleotide sequence: TGCGCCAGCAGCCAAGATCCGGGGGGGGACCAAGAGACCCAGTACTTC. The encoded protein is CASSQDPGGDQETQYF.

The chain recombines TRBV6-5 with TRBJ2-1, with a weak D call TRBD2 (6 bases). CDR1 is MNHEY and CDR2 is SVGAGI in the germline V gene. This CDR3 region has 14 residues. Deletions cut 2 bases from V and 4 bases from J, with 9 bases between. CDR3 loop: CASSYGTAYNEQFF. The CDR3 DNA reads as TGTGCCAGCAGTTACGGGACTGCATACAATGAGCAGTTCTTC.

The rearrangement joins TRBV5-1 to TRBJ2-7; 10 bases agree with TRBD1. This CDR3 is 16 amino acids long. CDR1 and CDR2 from the germline V gene are SGHRS and YFSETQ. V lost 0 bases, J lost 2 bases, and 5 bases stayed unmatched. The CDR3 DNA is TGCGCCAGCAGCTTGGCACTCGGGACAGGGGCCTACGAGCAGTACTTC. Its protein is CASSLALGTGAYEQYF.

V gene TRBV5-1 combines with J gene TRBJ2-3; 9 positions match TRBD2. V shed 0 bases and J 0 bases; nucleotides not matched to a gene: 2. This CDR3 contains 16 residues. Germline V gives CDR1 SGHRS, CDR2 YFSETQ. The CDR3 protein is CASSLGLADSTDTQYF. The CDR3 region has the DNA TGCGCCAGCAGCTTGGGACTAGCGGATAGCACAGATACGCAGTATTTT.

In its sample, this clone was seen once. V is TRBV29-1 and J is TRBJ2-1; D may be TRBD2 (5 bases). Germline lookup yields CDR1 SQVTM and CDR2 ANQGSEA. Trimming left V 4 bases short and J 6 bases short, with 16 bases between. This CDR3 is built from 14 residues. CDR3 DNA: TGCAGCGTTGGATCTGTCGTAGCGACCAATGAGCAGTTCTTC. Translation gives CSVGSVVATNEQFF.

The V call is TRBV5-6, the J call TRBJ1-6; 9 bases are a match to TRBD1. After removal of 4 bases from V and 5 bases from J, the junction contained 4 bases not matched to a gene. This CDR3 is 15 amino acids long. Germline CDR1 SGHDT, CDR2 YYEEEE. CDR3 sequence (DNA): TGTGCCAGCAGCCACGGGACAGGGAATAATTCACCCCTCCACTTT. This gives the protein CASSHGTGNNSPLHF.

The gene calls are TRBV18 and TRBJ1-2, with D hard to call. CDR3 length: 18 amino acids. Trimming shortened V by 0 bases and J by 2 bases, and 19 bases separated the two germline ends. Germline V gene data show CDR1 as KGHSH and CDR2 as LQKENI. In nucleotides, the CDR3 is TGTGCCAGCTCACCACCACTAACGTCCCTAAGAGACAACTATGGCTACACCTTC. As protein: CASSPPLTSLRDNYGYTF.